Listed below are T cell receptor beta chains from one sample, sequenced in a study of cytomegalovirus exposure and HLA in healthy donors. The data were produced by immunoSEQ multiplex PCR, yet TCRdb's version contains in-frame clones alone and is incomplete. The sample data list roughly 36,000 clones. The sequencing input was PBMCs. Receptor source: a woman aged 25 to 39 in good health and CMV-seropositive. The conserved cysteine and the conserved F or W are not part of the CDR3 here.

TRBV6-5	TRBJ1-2	ASSYSRGGSYGYT
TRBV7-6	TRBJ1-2	ASSSKAAPGYGYT
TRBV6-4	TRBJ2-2	ASSEQDTGELF
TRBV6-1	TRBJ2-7	ASSEAFRQGSHEQY
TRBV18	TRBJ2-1	ASSPPNAGGPNEQF
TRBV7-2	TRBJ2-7	ASSFGTYEQY
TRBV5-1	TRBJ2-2	ASSLLTGLNTGELF
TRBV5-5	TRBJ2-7	ASSTSGNKRYEQY
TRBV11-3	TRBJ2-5	ASSTWSKASGGETQY
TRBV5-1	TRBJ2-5	ASSFEETQY
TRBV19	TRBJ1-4	ASSIVTGRKRSEKLF
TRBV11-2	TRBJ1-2	ASSPRFQDTNYGYT
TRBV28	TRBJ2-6	ASSLWGSPGANVLT
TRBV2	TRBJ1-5	ASRGTGFNQPQH
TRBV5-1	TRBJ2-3	ASSLLGQGTTDTQY
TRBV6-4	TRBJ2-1	ASSEGTGGNEQF
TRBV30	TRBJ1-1	AWSPRGYKGVTEAF
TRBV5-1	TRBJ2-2	ASSLRTSGDTGELF
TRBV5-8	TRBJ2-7	ASSLWGGFGTGDYEQY
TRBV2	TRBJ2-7	ASSEPGQGIAEQY
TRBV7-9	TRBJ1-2	ASSKLGDYGYT
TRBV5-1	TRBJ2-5	ASSLVGGSETQY
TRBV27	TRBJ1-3	ASSMGTGLGNTIY
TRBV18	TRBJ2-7	ASSLRGQGREQY
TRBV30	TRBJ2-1	AWSVRRGGYNEQF
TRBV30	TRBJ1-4	AWSPITTNEKLF
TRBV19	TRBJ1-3	ASSIHSGNTIY
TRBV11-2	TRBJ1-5	ASSRGGQQNQPQH
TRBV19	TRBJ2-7	ASSTRTGFYEQY
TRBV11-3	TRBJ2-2	ASSRLQNGELF
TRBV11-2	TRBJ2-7	ASSVGQGPYEQY
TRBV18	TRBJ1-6	ASSPSGGQINSPLH
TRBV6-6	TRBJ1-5	ASSLRTGGHQPQH
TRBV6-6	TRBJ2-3	ASRSTSGGDTQY
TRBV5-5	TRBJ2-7	ASSLGGTVSYEQY
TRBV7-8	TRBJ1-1	ASSTRQGTTEAF
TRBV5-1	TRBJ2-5	ASSPGPSGGQETQY
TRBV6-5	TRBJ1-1	ASTRGENTEAF
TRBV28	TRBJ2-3	ASSLFRRTRVREGTDKQY
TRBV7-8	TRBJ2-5	ASSPRIGTSGGEETQY
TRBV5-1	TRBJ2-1	ASSFEPNPYNEQF
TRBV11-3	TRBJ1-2	ASSLGGTDGYT
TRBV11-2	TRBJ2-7	ASSLGVGTVLYEQY
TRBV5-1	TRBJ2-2	ASSAPGTGNTGELF
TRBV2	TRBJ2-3	ASRLQGPTITDTQY